These 18 T cell receptor beta chains were all obtained from the same sample, sequenced in a study of low-dose radiotherapy and immunotherapy resistance in tumors. Primers used for first-strand cDNA, a TRAV- and TRBV-specific set, covered both alpha and beta chains. The TCRs were subjected to amplification over about 19 PCR cycles employing a constant-region primer in conjunction with a V-primer adapter. In TCRdb, the reads were re-called with MiXCR into one record per CDR3 protein. The repertoire has just over 90,000 distinct CDR3 sequences, 20% to 25% of them found once; the top ten carry around 13%. Indicated time point: after trial treatment. This sample's treatment: LDRT plus nivolumab, ipilimumab, low-dose cyclophosphamide and aspirin (RACIN trial). The sequenced sample was PBMCs, obtained after low-dose radiotherapy plus immunotherapy. These receptor sequences come from a female donor with ovarian cancer.

This clonotype has at least ten counts. The chain combines TRBV29-1 with TRBJ2-3, with a weak D call TRBD1 (6 bases). CDR1 SQVTM and CDR2 ANQGSEA come from the germline V gene. This CDR3 is built from 14 residues. Trimming stripped 6 bases from V and 6 bases from J, with 19 bases between. The CDR3 DNA reads as TGCAGCGTAACAGGGAAGGCGTTGCGGGATACGCAGTATTTT. Its protein product is CSVTGKALRDTQYF.

The table lists this clonotype with a few counts. J is TRBJ1-2 and V is TRBV20-1; 9 bases line up with TRBD1. The CDR3 has 13 residues. In germline, CDR1 is DFQATT, CDR2 SNEGSKA (reference sequence). The CDR3 spells CSTTTGGNYGYTF. In nucleotides, the CDR3 is TGCAGCACCACGACAGGGGGTAACTATGGCTACACCTTC.

At least ten counts were recorded for this clonotype. V is TRBV2 and J is TRBJ2-1, with D unclear. This CDR3 comprises 14 residues. V was clipped by 4 bases and J by 0 bases, with 7 bases between them. The germline V gene encodes CDR1 SNHLY and CDR2 FYNNEI. CDR3 in DNA: TGTGCCAGCAGTGGGTCTAGCTCCTACAATGAGCAGTTCTTC. Its translation: CASSGSSSYNEQFF. Full variable domain (missing parts from reference TRBV2 and TRBJ2-1): EPEVTQTPSHQVTQMGQEVILRCVPISNHLYFYWYRQILGQKVEFLVSFYNNEISEKSEIFDDQFSVERPDGSNFTLKIRSTKLEDSAMYFCASSGSSSYNEQFFGPGTRLTVL.

With respect to this clonotype: Being one base from a much bigger clone, this may be a read error. The chain couples TRBV7-2 to TRBJ2-7; 10 nucleotides line up with TRBD2. After removal of 5 bases from V and 7 bases from J, the junction contained 17 bases not matched to a gene. The CDR3 extends over 17 amino acids. The germline V gene has CDR1 SGHTA and CDR2 FQGNSA. CDR3 residues: CASSPTSTSGYYNEQYF. CDR3 coding DNA: TGTGCCAGCAGCCCAACCTCGACTAGCGGGTATTACAATGAGCAGTACTTC. The whole variable domain, filled in from reference TRBV7-2 and TRBJ2-7, reads GAGVSQSPSNKVTEKGKDVELRCDPISGHTALYWYRQSLGQGLEFLIYFQGNSAPDKSGLPSDRFSAERTGGSVSTLTIQRTQQEDSAVYLCASSPTSTSGYYNEQYFGPGTRLTVT.

A remark on this clonotype: A read error is likely here: a far larger clone is one base away. The genes are TRBV2 and TRBJ2-1, with TRBD1 matching over 7 bases. The CDR3 covers 14 residues. After removal of 5 bases from V and 10 bases from J, the junction contained 11 bases not matched to a gene. Germline CDR1 is SNHLY and CDR2 is FYNNEI. The CDR3 is CASSHRDSPYEQFF. CDR3 DNA sequence: TGTGCCAGCAGTCACCGGGACAGCCCCTACGAGCAGTTCTTC.

This clonotype came up many times. The rearrangement links TRBV20-1 to TRBJ1-1; D unclear. CDR3 length: 13 residues. Germline V gene data show CDR1 as DFQATT and CDR2 as SNEGSKA (reference sequence). V was pared by 5 bases and J by 1 base, with 11 bases between. As DNA, the CDR3 is TGCAGTGCTGCGAGGGATCCGAACACTGAAGCTTTCTTT. It codes for CSAARDPNTEAFF.

A few counts support this clonotype. The V call is TRBV5-1, the J call TRBJ2-7; D may be TRBD1 (5 bases). The CDR3 spans 15 residues. Looked up from germline, CDR1 is SGHRS and CDR2 is YFSETQ. V gave up 1 base and J gave up 3 bases, with 14 bases separating them. The CDR3 region is CASSLIAAGNYEQYF. CDR3 nucleotides: TGCGCCAGCAGCTTGATCGCGGCAGGGAACTACGAGCAGTACTTC.

This clonotype has ten or more counts. The V call is TRBV4-1, the J call TRBJ2-1; the D is unclear. The germline V and J ends were trimmed by 0 bases and 8 bases, with 11 bases remaining between them. Germline loops: CDR1 MGHRA, CDR2 YSYEKL. The CDR3 consists of 14 residues. The CDR3 DNA is TGCGCCAGCAGCCAAGAAAACCCAAGCCATGAGCAGTTCTTC. As protein: CASSQENPSHEQFF.

This clonotype was picked up many times. This chain uses TRBV6-6 with TRBJ1-5; D is possibly TRBD1 (5 bases). V was pared by 4 bases and J by 2 bases, with 9 bases between. CDR1 and CDR2 (germline): MNHNY, SVGAGI (reference sequence). The length of the CDR3 is 14 residues. For the CDR3, the DNA is TGTGCCAGCAGTTCGGGACGGCGCAATCAGCCCCAGCATTTT. Protein: CASSSGRRNQPQHF.

A remark on this clonotype: A far larger clone is one nucleotide away, so this likely arose from a read error. This chain connects TRBV6-2 or TRBV6-3 to TRBJ2-1; D may be TRBD2 (6 bases). Per the germline V gene, CDR1 is MNHEY and CDR2 is SVGEGT. This CDR3 spans 14 amino acids. Trimming removed 7 bases at V and 10 bases at J, with 20 bases between. This CDR3 is CASTSGLASYEQFF. In DNA, the CDR3 is TGTGCCAGCACCTCGGGACTGGCCTCCTACGAGCAGTTCTTC.

This clonotype came up many times. This rearrangement joins TRBV2 to TRBJ2-5; the D call may be TRBD1 or TRBD2 (7 bases each). The CDR3 contains 13 residues. V was trimmed by 6 bases and J by 7 bases, leaving 15 bases between them. From germline, CDR1 is SNHLY and CDR2 FYNNEI. For the CDR3, the DNA is TGTGCCAGCAGCCAGGGGGGGCTGGCGACCCAGTACTTC. Protein product: CASSQGGLATQYF.

This clonotype was seen ten or more times. The chain uses TRBV6-6 and TRBJ2-3, with 7 positions matching TRBD2. V lost 7 bases and J lost 6; bases outside the gene matches: 10. The CDR3 has 14 amino acids. Germline V gene sequence: CDR1 MNHNY, CDR2 SVGAGI (reference sequence). For the CDR3, the DNA is TGTGCCAGCAAGGGTAGCGGAGCGGGGGATACGCAGTATTTT. Translation: CASKGSGAGDTQYF.

There are many counts of this clonotype. The chain uses TRBV6-8 and TRBJ2-1; TRBD1 is a possible D gene (6 bases). Germline lookup yields CDR1 MNHGY and CDR2 SAAAGT. The CDR3 is made up of 16 amino acids. Trimming took off 2 bases at V and 4 bases at J, with 15 bases between the two ends. The DNA for the CDR3 is TGTGCCAGCAGTTACCGGGACAATGGTGGGTACAATGAGCAGTTCTTC. This sequence encodes CASSYRDNGGYNEQFF.

The chain combines TRBV12-3 or TRBV12-4 with TRBJ2-1; D unresolved. V lost 5 bases and J 5 bases, leaving 16 bases between the germline ends. CDR3 length equals 15 residues. In DNA form, the CDR3 reads TGTGCCAGCAGTCCCAGCCGGCGGAGTAACAATGAGCAGTTCTTC. It codes for CASSPSRRSNNEQFF.

As concerns this clonotype: Given a far larger clone just one base away, this is likely a sequencing read error. This chain uses TRBV5-1 with TRBJ2-7; 7 bases match TRBD2. There are 17 residues in the CDR3. Trimming took 0 bases from V and 10 from J; bases not matched to a gene: 19. Germline assignment: CDR1 SGHRS and CDR2 YFSETQ. CDR3 loop: CASSLDPGGSSPAGQYF. The CDR3 coding sequence is TGCGCCAGCAGCTTGGACCCCGGCGGGAGTTCCCCGGCGGGACAGTACTTC.

This clonotype turned up a few times. The rearrangement links TRBV12-3 or TRBV12-4 to TRBJ2-6, with 12 bases identical to TRBD2. V was clipped by 3 bases and J by 3 bases; unmatched bases: 6. The CDR3 loop spans 18 amino acids. CDR3 in DNA: TGTGCCAGCAGTTTTGAAGGACTAGCGGGAATTGGGGCCAACGTCCTGACTTTC. This translates into CASSFEGLAGIGANVLTF.

By share of the sample, this clonotype is medium-sized. The V gene is TRBV6-2 or TRBV6-3, the J gene TRBJ1-5, with D possibly matching TRBD1 (5 bases). The germline V gene has CDR1 MNHEY and CDR2 SVGEGT. The V and J ends lost 6 bases and 4 bases respectively, with 10 bases between them. This CDR3 region has 13 residues. The CDR3 DNA reads TGTGCCAGCAGCTCTGACAGAAATCAGCCCCAGCATTTT. It translates to CASSSDRNQPQHF.

The chain combines TRBV5-1 with TRBJ2-5; 9 bases line up with TRBD1. Germline-derived CDR1 and CDR2 are SGHRS and YFSETQ. This CDR3 has 13 residues. The ends lost 4 bases at V and 5 bases at J; junction bases unmatched: 3. This CDR3 is CASSGTGFETQYF. Here the CDR3 DNA reads TGCGCCAGCAGCGGGACAGGGTTCGAGACCCAGTACTTC.